This TCR beta chain was recorded in a study of blood T cell repertoires in COVID-19. Germline V gene lookup returns CDR1 SGHVS and CDR2 FQNEAQ. J gave up 7 bases and V 2 bases, and 13 bases lay outside the gene matches. The CDR3 has 18 residues. The assay was immunoSEQ multiplex PCR, and TCRdb's table has in-frame clones only and misses some. This repertoire shows roughly 69,000 clones, roughly 85% found once; its top ten account for less than 5.5%. The source is a human donor in a cohort sampled during active COVID-19. Sequencing used peripheral blood. V and J are TRBV7-8 and TRBJ2-3; 12 nucleotides agree with TRBD2. CDR3 nucleotides: TGTGCCAGCAGCTTAATGGGTATGACTAGCGGGAGCTTGTATACGCAGTATTTT. As protein: CASSLMGMTSGSLYTQYF.